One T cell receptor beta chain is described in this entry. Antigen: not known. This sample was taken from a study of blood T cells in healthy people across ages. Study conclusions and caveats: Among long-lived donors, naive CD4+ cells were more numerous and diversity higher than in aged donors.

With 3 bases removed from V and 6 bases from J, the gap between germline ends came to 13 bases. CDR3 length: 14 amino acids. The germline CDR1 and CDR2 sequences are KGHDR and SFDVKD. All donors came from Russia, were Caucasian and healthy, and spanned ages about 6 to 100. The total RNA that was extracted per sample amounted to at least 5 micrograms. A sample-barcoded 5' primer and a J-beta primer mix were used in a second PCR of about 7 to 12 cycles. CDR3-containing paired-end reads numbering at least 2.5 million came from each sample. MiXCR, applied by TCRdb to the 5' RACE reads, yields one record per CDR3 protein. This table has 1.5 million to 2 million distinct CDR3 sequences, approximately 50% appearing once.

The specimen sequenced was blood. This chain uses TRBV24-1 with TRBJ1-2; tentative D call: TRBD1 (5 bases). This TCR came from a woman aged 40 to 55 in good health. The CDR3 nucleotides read TGTGCCACCAGTGATCCGACAGATTCCCATGGCTACACCTTC. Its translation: CATSDPTDSHGYTF.